Presented here are 18 T cell receptor beta chains from one specimen sequenced in a study of blood T cells in healthy people across ages. Together with a sample-barcoded 5' primer, a J-beta primer mix was included in a second PCR lasting about 7 to 11 cycles. TCRdb redid the calling of the 5' RACE reads with MiXCR, one entry per CDR3 protein. The sample gives hundreds of thousands of distinct CDR3 sequences, approximately 53% of which show up once; roughly 24% is in the top ten. The specimen was blood. The receptors were gathered from a man aged 35 to 55 in good health.

This sequence joins TRBV14 and TRBJ2-3, with TRBD1 matching 10 bases. This CDR3 is built from 16 residues. Trimming cost V 1 base and J 1 base; bases outside gene matches: 2. Germline assignment: CDR1 SGHDN and CDR2 FVKESK. The CDR3 protein is CASSQGGTGGTDTQYF. For the CDR3, the DNA is TGTGCCAGCAGCCAAGGGGGGACAGGGGGCACAGATACGCAGTATTTT.

V is TRBV7-2 and J is TRBJ1-2, with TRBD1 matching 10 bases. The V gene end was trimmed by 6 bases and the J gene end by 7 bases; junction bases not matched to a gene: 5. CDR1 and CDR2 from the germline V gene are SGHTA and FQGNSA. The CDR3 has 13 residues. Written as DNA, the CDR3 is TGTGCCAGCAGTGCGGACAGGGGGGGTGGCTACACCTTC. It specifies CASSADRGGGYTF.

The chain uses TRBV6-2 or TRBV6-3 and TRBJ2-7; 9 bases fit TRBD2. The CDR3 length is 17 residues. Per germline, CDR1 MNHEY and CDR2 SVGEGT. J gave up 7 bases and V 4 bases, and 17 bases lay outside the gene matches. CDR3 nucleotide sequence: TGTGCCAGCAGTTCCCCGCGGCTAGCGGGGCCCTACAATGAGCAGTACTTC. Translating it yields CASSSPRLAGPYNEQYF.

This clonotype was counted only a few times. The J gene is TRBJ2-1, the V gene TRBV5-5, with a possible D match to TRBD1 (5 bases). Trimming removed 0 bases from V and 7 bases from J, with 11 bases in between. The germline V gene has CDR1 SGHKS and CDR2 YYEKEE (reference sequence). CDR3 length: 14 amino acids. The CDR3 region is CASSLVRGGNEQFF. Written as DNA, the CDR3 is TGTGCCAGCAGCTTGGTTAGGGGTGGGAATGAGCAGTTCTTC.

The chain combines TRBV27 with TRBJ2-3; D not resolved. Germline loops: CDR1 MNHEY, CDR2 SMNVEV (reference sequence). The CDR3 totals 12 residues. Trimming pared 5 bases from V and 6 bases from J, leaving 9 bases between. The CDR3 is CASSPRHDTQYF. The CDR3 DNA reads as TGTGCCAGCAGTCCGCGCCACGATACGCAGTATTTT.

This clonotype was seen once. The rearrangement links TRBV7-8 to TRBJ1-4, with D unclear. The CDR3 has 14 amino acids. Germline CDR1 is SGHVS and CDR2 is FQNEAQ. Trimming removed 1 base from V and 4 bases from J, with 7 bases in between. The CDR3 region is CASSLELRNEKLFF. In DNA form, the CDR3 reads TGTGCCAGCAGCTTAGAGTTACGTAATGAAAAACTGTTTTTT.

The chain employs TRBV6-2 or TRBV6-3 and TRBJ2-1; 9 bases fit TRBD2. V gave up 4 bases and J gave up 4 bases; unmatched junction bases: 5. The CDR3 covers 15 residues. In germline, CDR1 is MNHEY, CDR2 SVGEGT. CDR3 in amino acids: CASSLTSGFYNEQFF. In DNA form, the CDR3 reads TGTGCCAGCAGTTTGACTAGCGGCTTTTACAATGAGCAGTTCTTC.

This clonotype appeared a few times. This chain uses TRBV11-2 with TRBJ2-3; the D is unclear. Germline V gene lookup returns CDR1 SGHAT and CDR2 FQNNGV. The CDR3 extends over 16 amino acids. Trimming removed 8 bases from V and 6 bases from J, with 24 bases in between. CDR3 nucleotides: TGTGCCAGCCTCCTCGTTTTGTGGGGTCCTGATGATACGCAGTATTTT. It is translated as CASLLVLWGPDDTQYF.

The rearrangement uses TRBV4-3 and TRBJ2-7, with D perhaps given as TRBD1 or TRBD2 (5 bases each). Per germline, CDR1 LGHNA and CDR2 YSLEER. V gave up 4 bases and J gave up 0 bases, with 13 bases separating them. This CDR3 contains 15 residues. The CDR3 is CASSPGTAHSYEQYF. The CDR3 bases are TGCGCCAGCAGCCCAGGGACCGCGCACTCCTACGAGCAGTACTTC.

V is TRBV15 and J is TRBJ2-1; 8 nucleotides align to TRBD1. This CDR3 is built from 14 residues. Germline CDR1 LNHNV, CDR2 YYDKDF (reference sequence). The V gene end was trimmed by 5 bases and the J gene end by 3 bases; junction bases not matched to a gene: 3. CDR3 in amino acids: CATSDRGYYNEQFF. The CDR3 DNA follows: TGTGCCACCAGCGACAGGGGCTACTACAATGAGCAGTTCTTC.

This clonotype appeared once. The chain couples TRBV7-2 to TRBJ1-1, with a tentative D call TRBD1 (6 bases). The V end was cut by 5 bases, the J end by 5 bases, with 18 bases between. Germline loops: CDR1 SGHTA, CDR2 FQGNSA. There are 15 residues in the CDR3. The CDR3 is CASSTHPGEETEAFF. The CDR3 bases are TGTGCCAGCAGCACCCACCCAGGGGAGGAGACTGAAGCTTTCTTT.

The CDR3 protein is CASSLVTSGGGNEQYF. In DNA form, the CDR3 reads TGTGCCAGCAGTTTAGTGACTAGCGGAGGGGGAAACGAGCAGTACTTC. The chain has TRBV27 and TRBJ2-5; TRBD2 aligns across 9 bases. The DNA end is a closer match to TRBJ2-7, so the J assignment may be wrong. Germline V gene sequence: CDR1 MNHEY, CDR2 SMNVEV (reference sequence). The CDR3 is 16 residues long.

The CDR3 region is CAISKQETDTQYF. The CDR3 nucleotides read TGTGCCATCAGTAAACAGGAGACAGATACGCAGTATTTT. The V and J genes are TRBV10-3 and TRBJ2-3; D perhaps matches TRBD1 (5 bases). CDR3 length equals 13 residues. CDR1 is ENHRY and CDR2 is SYGVKD in the germline V gene. V lost 5 bases, J lost 3 bases, and 9 bases lay in between.

In regard to this clonotype: Relative to the germline gene, one junction end is altered; a read error may explain this. The chain employs TRBV24-1 and TRBJ2-5, with D tentatively TRBD1 (5 bases). CDR3 length equals 14 residues. Germline V gene data show CDR1 as KGHDR and CDR2 as SFDVKD. This CDR3 is CTTSKGHAEETQYF. CDR3 DNA: TGTACCACCTCCAAAGGACACGCAGAAGAGACCCAGTACTTC.

The chain is built from TRBV9 and TRBJ2-1; 9 nucleotides line up with TRBD2. The CDR3 runs 17 residues. V trimming: 4 bases; J trimming: 10 bases; junction bases outside the gene matches: 18. The germline V gene has CDR1 SGDLS and CDR2 YYNGEE. The CDR3, as DNA: TGTGCCAGCAGCTCCCCGACCGGGACTAGCCTTCTCAAGGAGCAGTTCTTC. This encodes CASSSPTGTSLLKEQFF. The full variable domain, rest sourced from reference TRBV9 and TRBJ2-1, is DSGVTQTPKHLITATGQRVTLRCSPRSGDLSVYWYQQSLDQGLQFLIQYYNGEERAKGNILERFSAQQFPDLHSELNLSSLELGDSALYFCASSSPTGTSLLKEQFFGPGTRLTVL.

The chain uses TRBV20-1 and TRBJ2-1; tentatively, D is TRBD1 (5 bases). CDR3 length: 13 residues. The ends were cut back, 3 bases at V and 6 bases at J, with 12 bases in the middle. Germline V gene lookup returns CDR1 DFQATT and CDR2 SNEGSKA (reference sequence). The CDR3 sequence: CSASVGQPNEQFF. The CDR3 DNA follows: TGCAGTGCTAGTGTAGGACAACCCAATGAGCAGTTCTTC.

This clonotype was seen a handful of times. The chain couples TRBV7-2 to TRBJ2-4; a possible D gene is TRBD2 (7 bases). Germline-derived CDR1 and CDR2 are SGHTA and FQGNSA. This CDR3 comprises 16 residues. Trimming left V 5 bases short and J 4 bases short, with 18 bases between. CDR3 sequence reads: CASSQLGGALKNIQYF. CDR3 in DNA: TGTGCCAGCAGCCAATTGGGGGGGGCCTTAAAAAACATTCAGTACTTC.

This clonotype was counted only a few times. CDR3 sequence (DNA): TGTGCCAGCAGTCGGGCGGGACAGGCCTACGAGCAGTACTTC. Translation gives CASSRAGQAYEQYF. The V and J genes are TRBV27 and TRBJ2-7, with 8 bases lining up with TRBD1. This CDR3 is 14 amino acids long. Trimming removed 5 bases from V and 2 bases from J; junction bases left unmatched: 5. The V gene's germline CDR1 is MNHEY and CDR2 SMNVEV (reference sequence).